This T cell receptor beta chain was retrieved from a study of patients and donors after allogeneic stem cell transplantation. This clonotype was recorded a few times. Germline CDR1 is SEHNR and CDR2 is FQNEAQ (reference sequence). V was clipped by 2 bases and J by 6 bases, with 14 bases between them. The CDR3 covers 16 residues. TCRdb re-called the RT-PCR reads through MiXCR, storing one row per CDR3 protein. Of roughly 940,000 distinct CDR3 sequences in the sample, roughly 17% were seen once. The receptor was derived from a human donor who was either an allogeneic HSCT recipient or a stem cell or donor lymphocyte infusion donor (not recorded which). It is not recorded whose cells these are; they may come from a transplant donor. Input material: blood, either unsorted or a sorted T cell fraction (not recorded which). This rearrangement joins TRBV7-9 to TRBJ1-6; tentative D call: TRBD1 (6 bases). The CDR3 here is CASSLFGGASNSPLHF. The CDR3, as DNA: TGTGCCAGCAGCTTATTTGGGGGGGCCTCTAATTCACCCCTCCACTTT.